The following is a T cell receptor beta chain sequence with its context. The trim removed 4 bases at V and 3 bases at J, leaving 1 base unmatched. The CDR3 length is 13 residues. Germline V gene data show CDR1 as SGHRS and CDR2 as YFSETQ. Constant-region reverse primers amplified full-length variable regions, followed by semi-nested Nested Universal Primer A PCR. TCRdb passed the 5' RACE reads through MiXCR, listing each CDR3 protein once. The sample yields 30,000 or so distinct CDR3 sequences, less than 25% seen once. This clonotype was obtained from a female donor with breast cancer. Input material: memory CD4+ T cells sorted from blood. Regarding subset: memory CD4+ T cells, CD4+CD45RO+CD25-. The chain employs TRBV5-1 and TRBJ1-5; 7 bases match TRBD1. CDR3 region: CASSEGANQPQHF. The DNA for the CDR3 is TGCGCCAGCAGCGAGGGGGCCAATCAGCCCCAGCATTTT.